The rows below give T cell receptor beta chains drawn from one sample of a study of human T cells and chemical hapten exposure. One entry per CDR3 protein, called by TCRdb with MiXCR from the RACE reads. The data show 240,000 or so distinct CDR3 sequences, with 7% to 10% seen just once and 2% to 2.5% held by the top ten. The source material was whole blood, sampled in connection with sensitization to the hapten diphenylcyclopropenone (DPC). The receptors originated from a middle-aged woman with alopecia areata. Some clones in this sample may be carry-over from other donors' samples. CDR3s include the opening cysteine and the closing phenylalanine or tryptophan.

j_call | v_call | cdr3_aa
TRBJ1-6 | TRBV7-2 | CASSLVGAGSSPLHF
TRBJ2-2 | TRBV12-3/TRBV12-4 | CASSFGTGELFF
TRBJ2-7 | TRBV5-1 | CASSLVGGNPPYEQYF
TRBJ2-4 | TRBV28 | CASSTGAKNIQYF
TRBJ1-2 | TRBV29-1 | CSVWGSYGYTF
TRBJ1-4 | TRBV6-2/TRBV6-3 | CASSRTSTNEKLFF
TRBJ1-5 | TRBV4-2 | CASSQVGGGPRQPQHF
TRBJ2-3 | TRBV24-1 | CATSSPLAETYTQYF
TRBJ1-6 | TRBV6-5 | CASSYLGRVNSPLHF
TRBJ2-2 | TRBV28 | CASSLSMVGLAGDSGELFF
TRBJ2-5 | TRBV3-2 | CASSPIYADRVETQYF
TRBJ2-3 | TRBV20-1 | CSASLRGAVTDTQYF
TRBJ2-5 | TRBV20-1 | CSASDGETQYF
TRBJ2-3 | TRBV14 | CASSQNLLDTQYF
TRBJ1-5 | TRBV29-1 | CSVGDRYSNQPQHF
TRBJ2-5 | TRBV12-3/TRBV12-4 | CASRGDREETQYF
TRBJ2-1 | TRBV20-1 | CSAHPGTSGSYNEQFF
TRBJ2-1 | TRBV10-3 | CAISWTSGYNEQFF
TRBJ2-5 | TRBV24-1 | CATSDYWDGRKETQYF
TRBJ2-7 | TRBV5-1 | CASSLGVNEQYF
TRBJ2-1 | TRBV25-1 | CASRSGTGAYNEQFF
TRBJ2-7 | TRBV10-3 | CAISESETGGYEQYF
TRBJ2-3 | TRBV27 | CASSSAGGDTDTQYF
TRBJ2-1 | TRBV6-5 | CASSYSYLLAGGPNEQFF
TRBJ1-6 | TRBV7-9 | CASSHTKEYNSPLHF
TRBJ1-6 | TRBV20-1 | CSASPPRSTLHF
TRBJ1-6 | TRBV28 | CASSPSQGRSPLHF
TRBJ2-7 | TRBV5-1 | CASSFEGRASYEQYF
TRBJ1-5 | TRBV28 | CASSSFWGQYSNQPQHF
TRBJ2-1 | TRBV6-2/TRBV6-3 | CASSAVGQTGQFF
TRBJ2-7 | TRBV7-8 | CASSFPLQRESGEQYF
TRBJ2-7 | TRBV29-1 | CSVARTSGHYEQYF
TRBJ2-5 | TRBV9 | CASSVRGGGETQYF
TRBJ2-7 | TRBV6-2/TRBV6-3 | CASSYGLASVEQYF
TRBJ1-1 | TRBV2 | CASSDLGTLNTEAFF
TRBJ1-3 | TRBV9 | CASSEYYQSRGNTIYF